This TCR beta chain was recorded in a study of identical twins. General study results and limits: Insertions ran lower in abundant cord blood beta clonotypes, though not in memory repertoires. The models systematically underestimated how much out-of-frame TCR alpha was shared in monozygotic twins.

TCRdb fed the 5' RACE reads into MiXCR, producing one record per CDR3 protein. The sample has around 230,000 distinct CDR3 sequences; roughly a tenth are singletons. The CDR3 covers 17 residues. Per the germline V gene, CDR1 is DFQATT and CDR2 is SNEGSKA (reference sequence). This clonotype has a handful of counts. Antigen unknown. An end of the junction differs from the germline gene, which may be a read error. The rearrangement joins TRBV20-1 to TRBJ2-2; D perhaps matches TRBD2 (6 bases). Sequencing was done on a sample of memory (CD45RO+) T cells sorted from blood. This sequence originates from a woman aged 18-30 years in good health. The CDR3 DNA is TGCTGTGCTAGACGTAGAAGCGGGCAAGCGAACACCGGGGAGCTGTTTTTT. Protein sequence: CCARRRSGQANTGELFF.